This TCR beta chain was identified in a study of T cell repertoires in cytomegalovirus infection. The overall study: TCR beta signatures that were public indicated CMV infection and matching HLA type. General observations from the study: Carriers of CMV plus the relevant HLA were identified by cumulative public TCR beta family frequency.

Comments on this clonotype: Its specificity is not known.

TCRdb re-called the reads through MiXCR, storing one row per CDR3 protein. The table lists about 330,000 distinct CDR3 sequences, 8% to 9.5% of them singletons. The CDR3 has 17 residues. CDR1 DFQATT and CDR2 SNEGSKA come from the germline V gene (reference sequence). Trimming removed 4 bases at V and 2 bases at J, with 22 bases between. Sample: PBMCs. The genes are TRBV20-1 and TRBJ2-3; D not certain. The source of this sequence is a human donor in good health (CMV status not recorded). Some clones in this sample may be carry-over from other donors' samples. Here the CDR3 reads CSANTLSSQLYTDTQYF. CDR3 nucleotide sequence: TGCAGTGCTAACACCCTTTCTTCGCAGCTCTACACAGATACGCAGTATTTT.